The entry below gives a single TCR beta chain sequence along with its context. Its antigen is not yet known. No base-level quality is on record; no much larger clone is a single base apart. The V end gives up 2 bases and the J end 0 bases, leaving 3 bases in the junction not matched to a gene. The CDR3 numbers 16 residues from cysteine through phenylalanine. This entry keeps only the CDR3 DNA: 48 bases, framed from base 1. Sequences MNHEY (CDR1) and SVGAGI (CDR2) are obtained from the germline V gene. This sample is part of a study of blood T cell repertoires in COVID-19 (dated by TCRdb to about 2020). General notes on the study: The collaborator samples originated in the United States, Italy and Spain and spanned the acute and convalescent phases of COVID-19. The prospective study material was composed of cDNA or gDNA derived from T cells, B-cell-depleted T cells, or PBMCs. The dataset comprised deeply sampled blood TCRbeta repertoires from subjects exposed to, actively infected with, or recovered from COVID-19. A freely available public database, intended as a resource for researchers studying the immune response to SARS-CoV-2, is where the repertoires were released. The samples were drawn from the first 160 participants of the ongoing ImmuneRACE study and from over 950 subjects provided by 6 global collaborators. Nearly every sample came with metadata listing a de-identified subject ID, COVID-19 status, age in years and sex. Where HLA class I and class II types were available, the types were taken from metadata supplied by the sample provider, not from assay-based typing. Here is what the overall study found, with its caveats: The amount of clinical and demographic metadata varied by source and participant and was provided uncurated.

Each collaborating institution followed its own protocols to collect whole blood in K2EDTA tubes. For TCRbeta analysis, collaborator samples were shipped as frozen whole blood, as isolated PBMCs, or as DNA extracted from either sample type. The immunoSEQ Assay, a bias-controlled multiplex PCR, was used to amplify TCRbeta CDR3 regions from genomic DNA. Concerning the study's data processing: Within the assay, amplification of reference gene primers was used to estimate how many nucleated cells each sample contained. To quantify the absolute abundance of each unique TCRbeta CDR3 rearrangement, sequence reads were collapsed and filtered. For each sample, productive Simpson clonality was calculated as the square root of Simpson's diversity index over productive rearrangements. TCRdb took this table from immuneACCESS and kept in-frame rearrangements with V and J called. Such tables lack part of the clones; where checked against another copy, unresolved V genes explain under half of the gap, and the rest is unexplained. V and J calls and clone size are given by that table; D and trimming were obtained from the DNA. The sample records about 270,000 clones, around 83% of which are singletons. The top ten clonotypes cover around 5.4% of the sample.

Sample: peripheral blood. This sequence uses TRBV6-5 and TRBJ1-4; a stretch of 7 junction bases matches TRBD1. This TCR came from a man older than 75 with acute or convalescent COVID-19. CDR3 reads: CASSYTGAATNEKLFF. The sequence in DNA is TGTGCCAGCAGTTACACAGGGGCTGCAACTAATGAAAAACTGTTTTTT.